This T cell receptor beta chain was captured in a study of cytomegalovirus exposure and HLA in healthy donors. CDR3 length: 16 amino acids. Germline V gene data show CDR1 as SGHKS and CDR2 as YYEKEE (reference sequence). J gave up 7 bases and V 5 bases, and 17 bases lay outside the gene matches. In the PCR, 60 Vbeta and 13 Jbeta primers were used. The repertoire was sequenced with immunoSEQ multiplex PCR; TCRdb's copy has only in-frame clones and lacks some. Of 200,000 to 250,000 clones detected, 70% to 80% appear once; the ten largest clones hold 1.5% to 2%. This receptor was obtained from a woman between 25 and 40 years old in good health and CMV-seronegative. The sequenced sample consisted of PBMCs. The chain combines TRBV5-5 with TRBJ2-7, with 8 bases identical to TRBD1. CDR3 in DNA: TGTGCCAGCAGTCCGGACAGGGCAAAACAACTTTGGGAGCAGTACTTC. The encoded protein is CASSPDRAKQLWEQYF.